The entry below describes one TCR beta chain. The table lists this clonotype with many counts. This receptor's antigen is unknown. Base-call qualities are not available, and no considerably larger clone is one nucleotide away. The reads were generated on an Illumina HiSeq 1500. In-frame beta chains were kept once TCRdb had trimmed the public reads at Q25 with fastp and called clones with MiXCR. Each record represents a unique CDR3 protein, reported with the most common genes and DNA among its rows. The sample includes a few hundred thousand distinct CDR3 sequences, with roughly an eighth observed a single time. Together, the top ten hold 7% to 9.5% of the sample. CDR1 is given as SGHTA and CDR2 as FQGNSA, both from the germline V gene. Including cysteine and phenylalanine, the CDR3 has 13 amino acids. Only the CDR3 DNA stays, 39 bases, in frame from base 1. V is cut by 2 bases and J by 6 bases, and the space between the germline ends is 10 bases.

This specimen belongs to a study of T cell repertoires in cytomegalovirus infection (dated by TCRdb to about 2019). About the investigation overall: Donor HLA type was relevant to the analysis, as public TCR beta signatures indicated carriage of CMV infection together with the matching HLA type. Study-wide findings and limitations: The ex vivo response was dominated by HLA-C-restricted CMV-specific TCR beta clonotypes, and the single most frequent clonotype in two of eight donors was supplied by these HLA-C-restricted clonotypes. Cumulative frequency of public TCR beta family members discriminated carriers of CMV infection plus the relevant HLA type in this cohort and an independent approximately 350-donor cohort.

The sequence links TRBV7-2 to TRBJ1-2; confidence is insufficient to name the D gene. This sequence originates from a human donor in good health (CMV status not recorded). Some clones in this sample may be carry-over from other donors' samples. Sequenced input: PBMCs. The sequenced DNA is TGTGCCAGCAGCTTACTGATCCGCCATGGCTACACCTTC. Its protein reads: CASSLLIRHGYTF.